This T cell receptor (beta chain) appears in the sequencing data of a study of shared clonotypes between healthy human individuals. The table came from immunoSEQ multiplex PCR; TCRdb's copy has only in-frame clones and leaves some out. The sample shows 1,500,000 or so clones, just under 99% of them seen only once. Sequencing input: naive CD4+ T cells sorted from blood. Subset here: CD45RA+ positively selected. This TCR was sampled from a man aged 25 to 40 in good health.

CDR3 sequence: CASSLLAGSKGEQFF. CDR3 sequence (DNA): TGTGCCAGTAGTCTACTAGCGGGGAGTAAAGGTGAGCAGTTCTTC. The gene calls are TRBV19 and TRBJ2-1; 10 bases are a match to TRBD2. Germline CDR1 is LNHDA and CDR2 is SQIVND (reference sequence). V gave up 5 bases and J gave up 9 bases; unmatched junction bases: 10. The CDR3 sequence is 15 residues long.